The present TCR beta chain was sequenced within a study of blood T cell repertoires in COVID-19. At the level of the study: Samples of COVID-19 (acute and convalescent) were obtained from the United States, Italy and Spain. Sources were T cells, B-cell-depleted T cells, or PBMCs; the material itself was cDNA or gDNA.

Original analysis: Counts of nucleated cells, estimated from reference gene primer amplification, were obtained. Assay: immunoSEQ multiplex PCR; the TCRdb copy retains only in-frame clones and omits some. The V and J calls and clone size were taken over from that table, and D and trimming were inferred from the DNA. The table has about 39,000 clones, 90% to 95% seen once. V trimming: 1 base; J trimming: 3 bases; junction bases outside the gene matches: 9. Germline V CDR1 and CDR2: SGHVS, FNYEAQ. This CDR3 is built from 17 residues. The source of this sequence is a human donor with active COVID-19. The donor label of this sample is uncertain. V usage is TRBV7-6 and J usage is TRBJ1-2; 9 positions match TRBD1. The sequenced material came from peripheral blood. This CDR3 reads CASSLGPQGAGDYGYTF. CDR3 sequence (DNA): TGTGCCAGCAGCTTAGGCCCACAGGGGGCGGGAGACTATGGCTACACCTTC. Based on the CDR3 plus reference TRBV7-6 and TRBJ1-2, the full variable domain is GAGVSQSPRYKVTKRGQDVALRCDPISGHVSLYWYRQALGQGPEFLTYFNYEAQQDKSGLPNDRFSAERPEGSISTLTIQRTEQRDSAMYRCASSLGPQGAGDYGYTFGSGTRLTVV.